The present entry profiles one T cell receptor beta chain with its context. No antigen is known for it. No base quality information exists; no much larger clone differs at one position. This record comes from a study of blood T cell repertoires in COVID-19 (dated by TCRdb to the early 2020s). With regard to the full study: Collaborator samples came from the United States, Italy and Spain and covered acute and convalescent phases of COVID-19. The repertoires were released in a freely available public database meant as a resource for research on the immune response to SARS-CoV-2. Where HLA class I and class II types were available, the types were taken from metadata supplied by the sample provider, not from assay-based typing. Subjects who had been exposed to COVID-19, were actively infected with it, or had recovered from it provided the deeply sampled blood TCRbeta repertoires that made up the dataset. The samples were drawn from two sources: the first 160 participants of the ongoing ImmuneRACE study, and 1,000 to 1,500 subjects contributed by 6 global collaborators. The material from the prospective study consisted of cDNA or gDNA derived from T cells, B-cell-depleted T cells, or PBMCs. The sample metadata nearly always contained a de-identified subject ID, COVID-19 status, age in years and sex.

TCRbeta CDR3 regions were amplified from genomic DNA by means of the immunoSEQ Assay, a bias-controlled multiplex PCR. In the original analysis: Within the assay, amplification of reference gene primers was used to estimate how many nucleated cells each sample contained. Sequence reads were collapsed and filtered to measure the absolute abundance of every unique TCRbeta CDR3 rearrangement. For each sample, productive Simpson clonality was calculated by taking the square root of Simpson's diversity index across productive rearrangements. Sourced from immuneACCESS, this table was stored by TCRdb with only in-frame sequences that have V and J called. A share of the clones is absent; for the studies checked, an unresolved V gene accounts for under half, and the remainder has no known explanation. That table furnishes V, J and clone size, whereas the DNA furnished D and trimming. Here the sample has about 97,000 clones; around 87% occur a single time. Roughly 21% of the sample rests with the top ten.

Points the paper makes about the study in general: Clinical and demographic metadata were provided uncurated, with the amount varying by source and participant.

CDR1 and CDR2 are drawn from the germline V gene: MNHNS, SASEGT. Spanning cysteine to phenylalanine, the CDR3 consists of 13 amino acids. This entry keeps only the CDR3 DNA: 39 bases, framed from base 1. V loses 1 base of germline sequence and J loses 7 bases, and the interval between the two ends is 8 bases. Each collaborating institution followed its own protocols to collect whole blood in K2EDTA tubes. For TCRbeta analysis, collaborators shipped samples in one of three forms: frozen whole blood, isolated PBMCs, or DNA extracted from either of those sample types. This TCR came from a human donor in a cohort sampled during active COVID-19. Sequencing was done on a sample of peripheral blood. The sequence is built from TRBV6-1 and TRBJ1-5; no confident D gene assignment can be made. CDR3 sequence: CASSEVGSQPQHF. The nucleotide sequence is TGTGCCAGCAGTGAAGTAGGGAGCCAGCCCCAGCATTTT.